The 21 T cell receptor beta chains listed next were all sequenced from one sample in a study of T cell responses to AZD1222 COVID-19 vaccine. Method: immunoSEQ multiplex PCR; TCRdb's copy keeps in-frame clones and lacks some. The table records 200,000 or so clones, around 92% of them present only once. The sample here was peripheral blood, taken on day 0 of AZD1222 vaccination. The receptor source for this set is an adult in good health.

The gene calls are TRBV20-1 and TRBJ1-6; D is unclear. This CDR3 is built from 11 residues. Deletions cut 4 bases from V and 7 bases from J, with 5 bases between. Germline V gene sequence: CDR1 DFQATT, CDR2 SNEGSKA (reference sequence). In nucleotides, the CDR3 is TGCAGTGCTACCAACAATTCACCCCTCCACTTT. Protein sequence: CSATNNSPLHF.

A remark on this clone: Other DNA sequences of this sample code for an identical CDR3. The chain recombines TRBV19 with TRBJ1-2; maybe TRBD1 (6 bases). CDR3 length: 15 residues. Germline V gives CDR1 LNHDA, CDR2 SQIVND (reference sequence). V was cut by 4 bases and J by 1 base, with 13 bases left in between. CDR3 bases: TGTGCCAGTAGTAGCCGGGACACTAATAACTATGGCTACACCTTC. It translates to CASSSRDTNNYGYTF. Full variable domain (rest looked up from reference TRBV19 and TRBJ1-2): DGGITQSPKYLFRKEGQNVTLSCEQNLNHDAMYWYRQDPGQGLRLIYYSQIVNDFQKGDIAEGYSVSREKKESFPLTVTSAQKNPTAFYLCASSSRDTNNYGYTFGSGTRLTVV.

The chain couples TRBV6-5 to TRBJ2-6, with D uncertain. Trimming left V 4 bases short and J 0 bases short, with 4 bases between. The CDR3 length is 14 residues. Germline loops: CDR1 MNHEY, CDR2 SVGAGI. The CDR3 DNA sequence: TGTGCCAGCAGTTTGGGCTCTGGGGCCAACGTCCTGACTTTC. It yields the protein CASSLGSGANVLTF.

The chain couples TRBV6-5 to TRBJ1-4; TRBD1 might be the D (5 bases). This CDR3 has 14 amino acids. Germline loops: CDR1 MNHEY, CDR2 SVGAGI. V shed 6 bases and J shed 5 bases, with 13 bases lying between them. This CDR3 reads CASRRSGTNEKLFF. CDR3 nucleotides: TGTGCCAGCAGGCGAAGCGGGACGAATGAAAAACTGTTTTTT.

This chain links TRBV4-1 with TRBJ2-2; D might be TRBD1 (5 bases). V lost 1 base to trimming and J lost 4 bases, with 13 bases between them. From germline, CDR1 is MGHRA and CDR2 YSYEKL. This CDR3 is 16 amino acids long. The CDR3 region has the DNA TGCGCCAGCAGCCAAGGGGAAGGGGCTGGCACCGGGGAGCTGTTTTTT. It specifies CASSQGEGAGTGELFF.

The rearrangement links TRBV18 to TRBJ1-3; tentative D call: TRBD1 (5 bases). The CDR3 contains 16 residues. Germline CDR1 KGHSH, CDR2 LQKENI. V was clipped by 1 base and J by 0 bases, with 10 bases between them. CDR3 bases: TGTGCCAGCTCACCACGGCAGGGCTACTCTGGAAACACCATATATTTT. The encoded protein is CASSPRQGYSGNTIYF.

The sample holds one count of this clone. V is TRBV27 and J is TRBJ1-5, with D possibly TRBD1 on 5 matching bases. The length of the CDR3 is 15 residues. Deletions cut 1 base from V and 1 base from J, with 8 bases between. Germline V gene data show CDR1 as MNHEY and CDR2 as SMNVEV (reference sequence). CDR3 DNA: TGTGCCAGCAGTTTATTTTGGGGGAGCAATCAGCCCCAGCATTTT. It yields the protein CASSLFWGSNQPQHF.

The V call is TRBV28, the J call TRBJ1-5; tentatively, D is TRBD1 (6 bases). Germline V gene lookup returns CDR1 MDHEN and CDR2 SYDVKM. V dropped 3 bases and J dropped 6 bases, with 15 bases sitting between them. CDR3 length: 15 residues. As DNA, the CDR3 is TGTGCCAGCAGTTTGGTACAGGGTCCCCGTCAGCCCCAGCATTTT. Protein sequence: CASSLVQGPRQPQHF.

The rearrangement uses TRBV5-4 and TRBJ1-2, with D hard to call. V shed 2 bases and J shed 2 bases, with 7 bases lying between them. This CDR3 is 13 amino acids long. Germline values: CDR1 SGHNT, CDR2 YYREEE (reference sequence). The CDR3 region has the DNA TGTGCCAGCAGCTTTGGCAGGAACTATGGCTACACCTTC. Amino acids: CASSFGRNYGYTF.

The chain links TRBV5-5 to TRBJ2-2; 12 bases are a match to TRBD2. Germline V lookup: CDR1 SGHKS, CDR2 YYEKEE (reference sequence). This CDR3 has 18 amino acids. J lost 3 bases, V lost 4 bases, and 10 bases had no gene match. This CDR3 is CASSASASGGAYTGELFF. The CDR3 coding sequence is TGTGCCAGCAGCGCCTCGGCTAGCGGGGGGGCTTACACCGGGGAGCTGTTTTTT.

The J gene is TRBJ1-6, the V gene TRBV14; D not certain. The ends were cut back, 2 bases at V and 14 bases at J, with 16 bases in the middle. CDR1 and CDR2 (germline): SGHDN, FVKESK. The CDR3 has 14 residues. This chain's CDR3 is CASSQFHGLSTLHF. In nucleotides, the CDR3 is TGTGCCAGCAGCCAATTCCATGGGCTAAGTACCCTCCACTTT.

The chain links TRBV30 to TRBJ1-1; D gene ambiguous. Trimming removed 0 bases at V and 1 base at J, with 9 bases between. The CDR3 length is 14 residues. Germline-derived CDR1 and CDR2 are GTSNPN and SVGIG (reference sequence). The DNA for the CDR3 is TGTGCCTGGAGTGTACTTGCGGGGAACACTGAAGCTTTCTTT. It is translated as CAWSVLAGNTEAFF.

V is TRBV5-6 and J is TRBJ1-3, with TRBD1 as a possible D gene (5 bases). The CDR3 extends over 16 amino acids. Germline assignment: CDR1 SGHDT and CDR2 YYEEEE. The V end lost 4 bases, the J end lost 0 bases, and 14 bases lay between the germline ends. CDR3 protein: CASSPVAGISGNTIYF. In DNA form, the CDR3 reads TGTGCCAGCAGCCCGGTTGCAGGGATCTCTGGAAACACCATATATTTT.

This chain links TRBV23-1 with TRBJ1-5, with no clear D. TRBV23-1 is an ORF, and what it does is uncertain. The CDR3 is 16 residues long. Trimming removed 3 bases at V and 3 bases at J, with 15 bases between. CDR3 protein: CASSHAVRRINQPQHF. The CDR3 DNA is TGCGCCAGCAGTCACGCTGTTAGGAGGATCAATCAGCCCCAGCATTTT.

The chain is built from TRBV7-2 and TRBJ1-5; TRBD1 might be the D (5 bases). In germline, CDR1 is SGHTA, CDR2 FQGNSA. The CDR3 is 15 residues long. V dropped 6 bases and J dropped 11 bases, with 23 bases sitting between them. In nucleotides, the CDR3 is TGTGCCAGCAGTACCCGGGACCAGGGTCTCTCGACCCAGCATTTT. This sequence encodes CASSTRDQGLSTQHF.

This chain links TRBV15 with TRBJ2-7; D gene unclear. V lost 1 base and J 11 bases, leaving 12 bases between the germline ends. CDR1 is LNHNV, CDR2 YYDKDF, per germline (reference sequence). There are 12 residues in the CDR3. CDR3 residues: CATSRGGSTEYF. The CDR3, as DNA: TGTGCCACCAGCAGAGGTGGGTCCACGGAGTACTTC.

The CDR3 loop reads CASSQEFNEQFF. CDR3 coding DNA: TGTGCCAGCAGCCAAGAGTTCAATGAGCAGTTCTTC. J is TRBJ2-1 and V is TRBV3-1 (or the pseudogene TRBV3-2); the D is unclear. The V end was cut by 0 bases, the J end by 6 bases, with 3 bases between. The germline gives CDR1 LGHDT, CDR2 YNNKEL (reference sequence). CDR3 length: 12 residues.

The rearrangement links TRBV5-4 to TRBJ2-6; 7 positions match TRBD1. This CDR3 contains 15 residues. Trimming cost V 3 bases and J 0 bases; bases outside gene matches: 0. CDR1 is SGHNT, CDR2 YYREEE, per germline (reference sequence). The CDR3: CASSSGGSGANVLTF. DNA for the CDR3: TGTGCCAGCAGCTCAGGGGGCTCTGGGGCCAACGTCCTGACTTTC.

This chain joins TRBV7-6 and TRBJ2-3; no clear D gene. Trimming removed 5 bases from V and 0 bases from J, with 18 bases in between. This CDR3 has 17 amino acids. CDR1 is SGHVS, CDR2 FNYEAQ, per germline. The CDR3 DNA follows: TGTGCCAGCAGCCCGACGGCGAGAGTAGCAAGCACAGATACGCAGTATTTT. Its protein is CASSPTARVASTDTQYF.

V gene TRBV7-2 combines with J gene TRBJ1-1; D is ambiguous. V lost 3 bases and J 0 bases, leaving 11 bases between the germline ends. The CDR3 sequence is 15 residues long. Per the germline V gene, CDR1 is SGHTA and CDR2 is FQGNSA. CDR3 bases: TGTGCCAGCAGCTTCCATATGCCCATGAACACTGAAGCTTTCTTT. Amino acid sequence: CASSFHMPMNTEAFF. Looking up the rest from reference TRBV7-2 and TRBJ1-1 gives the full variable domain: GAGVSQSPSNKVTEKGKDVELRCDPISGHTALYWYRQSLGQGLEFLIYFQGNSAPDKSGLPSDRFSAERTGGSVSTLTIQRTQQEDSAVYLCASSFHMPMNTEAFFGQGTRLTVV.

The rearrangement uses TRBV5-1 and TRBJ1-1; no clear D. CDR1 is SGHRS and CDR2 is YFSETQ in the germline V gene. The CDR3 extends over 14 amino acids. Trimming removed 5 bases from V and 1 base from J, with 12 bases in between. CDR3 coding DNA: TGCGCCAGCAGGGTGACTGTTTCGAACACTGAAGCTTTCTTT. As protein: CASRVTVSNTEAFF.